This section outlines one T cell receptor beta chain sequence together with its context. Profiling relied on immunoSEQ multiplex PCR, and the TCRdb table lists in-frame clones only, not all of them. The data show 110,000 or so clones, around 90% seen once. This sample was taken from a study of T cell responses to AZD1222 COVID-19 vaccine. The CDR3 is 14 residues long. CDR1 and CDR2 (germline): GTSNPN, SVGIG (reference sequence). V lost 8 bases, J lost 7 bases, and 11 bases stayed unmatched. The chain carries TRBV30 and TRBJ1-6; 7 bases match TRBD1. The sequencing used peripheral blood, collected 28 days after the second AZD1222 dose. The receptor was isolated from an adult who received the AZD1222 COVID-19 vaccine. CDR3 DNA: TGTGCCCTGGGTTGGGGACAGAGGAATTCACCCCTCCACTTT. The encoded protein is CALGWGQRNSPLHF.